This T cell receptor beta chain came from a study of blood T cell repertoires in COVID-19. Looking at the study overall: Samples taken during acute and convalescent COVID-19 were collected in the United States, Italy and Spain. PBMCs, B-cell-depleted T cells, or T cells provided the cDNA or gDNA that made up the material.

Original handling: From reference gene primer amplification, estimates of nucleated cell counts were derived. The table came from immunoSEQ multiplex PCR; TCRdb's copy has only in-frame clones and leaves some out. V and J calls and clone size are copied from that table; D and trimming were computed from the DNA. The profile shows about 110,000 clones, just over 75% of them singletons. This clonotype was sampled from a woman of 80 years or more with acute or convalescent COVID-19. Sequenced sample: peripheral blood.

Written as DNA, the CDR3 is TGTGCCAGCAGCTTCTCTAATGAAAAACTGTTTTTT. Encoded protein: CASSFSNEKLFF. V and J are TRBV7-8 and TRBJ1-4, with unresolved D. The CDR3 contains 12 residues. Germline V lookup: CDR1 SGHVS, CDR2 FQNEAQ. Trimming took 3 bases from V and 3 from J, leaving 2 bases between them.